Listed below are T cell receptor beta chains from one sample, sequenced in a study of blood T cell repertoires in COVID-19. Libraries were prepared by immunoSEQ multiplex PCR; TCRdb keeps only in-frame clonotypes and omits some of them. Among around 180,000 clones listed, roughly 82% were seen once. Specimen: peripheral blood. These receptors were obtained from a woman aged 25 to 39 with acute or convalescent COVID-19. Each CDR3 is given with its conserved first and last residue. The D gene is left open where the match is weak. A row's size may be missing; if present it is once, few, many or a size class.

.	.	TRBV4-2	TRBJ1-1	TGTGCCAGCAGCCAAGAACCGACATCAGCTCTGAACACTGAAGCTTTCTTT	CASSQEPTSALNTEAFF
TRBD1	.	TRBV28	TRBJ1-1	TGTGCCAGCAGCTGGACAGGGACGGACACTGAAGCTTTCTTT	CASSWTGTDTEAFF
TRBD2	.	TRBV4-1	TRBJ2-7	TGCGCCAGCAGCCAAGTCGGGACTAGCGGGAACGAGCAGTACTTC	CASSQVGTSGNEQYF
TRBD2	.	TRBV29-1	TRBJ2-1	TGCAGCGGTGGACTAGCGGGCTACAATGAGCAGTTCTTC	CSGGLAGYNEQFF
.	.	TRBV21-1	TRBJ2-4	TGTGCCAGCAGCAATGATAGGGACAGGGGGCGATTAACGTCCAAAAACATTCAGTACTTC	CASSNDRDRGRLTSKNIQYF
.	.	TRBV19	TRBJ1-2	TGTGCCAGTAGTTCCGGGACATACTATGGCTACACCTTC	CASSSGTYYGYTF
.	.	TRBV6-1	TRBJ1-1	TGTGCCAGCAGTGAACGGCAGGCAGGCCCCGTTCGCACTGAAGCTTTCTTT	CASSERQAGPVRTEAFF
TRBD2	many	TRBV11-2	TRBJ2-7	TGTGCCAGCAGCCCGAGCGGGAGCGAGCAGTACTTC	CASSPSGSEQYF
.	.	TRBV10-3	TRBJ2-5	TGTGCCATCATGGACAACCAAGAGACCCAGTACTTC	CAIMDNQETQYF
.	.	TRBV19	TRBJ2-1	TGTGCCAGTAACGGGATAGGCGCCCCTGGGAATGAGCAGTTCTTC	CASNGIGAPGNEQFF
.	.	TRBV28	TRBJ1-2	TGTGCCAGCAGTTTATCAGGGGAAAGAGGCTACACCTTC	CASSLSGERGYTF
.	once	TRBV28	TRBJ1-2	TGTGCCAGCAGCCGACAGGATTATGGCTACACCTTC	CASSRQDYGYTF
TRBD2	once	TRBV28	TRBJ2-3	TGTGCCAGCAGTTTACCTACTAGCGGGAACCCTTTTCGCGCAGATACGCAGTATTTT	CASSLPTSGNPFRADTQYF
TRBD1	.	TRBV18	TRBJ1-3	TGTGCCAGCTCACCACCGGGACAGGGTGTTGGAAACACCATATATTTT	CASSPPGQGVGNTIYF
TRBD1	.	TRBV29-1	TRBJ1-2	TGCAGCGTAAGCTACAACAGGGGTTTGGATGGCTACACCTTC	CSVSYNRGLDGYTF
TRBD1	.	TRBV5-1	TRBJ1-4	TGCGCCAGCAGCTCTGGACAGGGATATGAAAAACTGTTTTTT	CASSSGQGYEKLFF
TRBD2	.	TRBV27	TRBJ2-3	TGTGCCAGCAGAACTAGCGGGAGTCGGGATACGCAGTATTTT	CASRTSGSRDTQYF
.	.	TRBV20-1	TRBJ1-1	TGCAGTGCAGCGGAAGGCGGTGAAGCTTTCTTT	CSAAEGGEAFF
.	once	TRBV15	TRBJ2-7	TGTGCCACCAGCAGGTCGACAGGTTTCTACGAGCAGTACTTC	CATSRSTGFYEQYF
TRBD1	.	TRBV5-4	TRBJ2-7	TGTGCCAGCAGCCAGGGGACAGGCCGCTACGAGCAGTACTTC	CASSQGTGRYEQYF
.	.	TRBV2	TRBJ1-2	TGTGCCAGCAACGCAGTGGGGGGTGGCTACACCTTC	CASNAVGGGYTF
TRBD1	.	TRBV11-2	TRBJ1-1	TGTGCCAGCAGCCCACCCGCCATTCGGGACAGGGGGCGAACAGCTTTCTTT	CASSPPAIRDRGRTAFF
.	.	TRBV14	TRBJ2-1	TGTGCCAGCAGCCGACCTCTTCTAGCTGGGGATAAGAATGAGCAGTTCTTC	CASSRPLLAGDKNEQFF
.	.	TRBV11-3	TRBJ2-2	TGTGCCAGCAGCCAGGGGAGGGTTAGCACCGGGGAGCTGTTTTTT	CASSQGRVSTGELFF
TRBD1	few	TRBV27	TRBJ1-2	TGTGCCAGCAGTTCCCCGGGACAGGGTTCTAACTATGGCTACACCTTC	CASSSPGQGSNYGYTF
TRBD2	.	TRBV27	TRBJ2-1	TGTGCCAGCAGTTTATTCGCTAGCGGGAGCAATGAGCAGTTCTTC	CASSLFASGSNEQFF
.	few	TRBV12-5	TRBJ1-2	TGTGCTAGTGGGGAGGACAGCTATGGCTACACCTTC	CASGEDSYGYTF
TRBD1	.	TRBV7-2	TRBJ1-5	TGTGCCAGCAGCGTCGCCGGGACAGGACTTAGCAATCAGCCCCAGCATTTT	CASSVAGTGLSNQPQHF
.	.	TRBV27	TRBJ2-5	TGTGCCAGCAGCCTTACGCTAGCCGCGAAAGAGACCCAGTACTTC	CASSLTLAAKETQYF
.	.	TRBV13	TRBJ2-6	TGTGCCAGCAGCTCCGTTGACGGCGGGTGGGCCAACGTCCTGACTTTC	CASSSVDGGWANVLTF
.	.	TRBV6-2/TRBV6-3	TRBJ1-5	TGTGCCAGCAGTAAGATTTCTCAGGGTACGAGCAATCAGCCCCAGCATTTT	CASSKISQGTSNQPQHF
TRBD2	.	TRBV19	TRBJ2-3	TGTGCCAGTTCGATTGCCGGGAGGGGTCGGACAGATACGCAGTATTTT	CASSIAGRGRTDTQYF
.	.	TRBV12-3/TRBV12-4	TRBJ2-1	TGTGCCAGCAGTCTAAACCGGGGGCAGTTCTTC	CASSLNRGQFF
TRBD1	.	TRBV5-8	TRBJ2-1	TGTGCCAGCAGCCGGGGACAGGGGGCTTGGAATGAGCAGTTCTTC	CASSRGQGAWNEQFF
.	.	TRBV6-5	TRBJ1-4	TGTGCCAGCAGCCTGGGCAGGTTTAATGAAAAACTGTTTTTT	CASSLGRFNEKLFF
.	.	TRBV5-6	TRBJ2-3	TGTGCCAGCAGCCAAATTAAGGCACAAGTTCGAGGAGATACGCAGTATTTT	CASSQIKAQVRGDTQYF
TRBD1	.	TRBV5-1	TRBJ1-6	TGCGCCAGCAGCCCGGGTAGTGCAGGGGGTTGGCATTCACCCCTCCACTTT	CASSPGSAGGWHSPLHF
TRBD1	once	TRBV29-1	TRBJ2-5	TGCAGCGTCCCGACGACAGGGGGGATGGCCCAGTACTTC	CSVPTTGGMAQYF
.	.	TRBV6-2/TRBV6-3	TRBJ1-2	TGTGCCAGCAGTTACGACCAGGGTTCTTGGGGCTACACCTTC	CASSYDQGSWGYTF
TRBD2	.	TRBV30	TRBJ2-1	TGTGCCTGGAGTCGTAGTGGCGGGAGATACAATGAGCAGTTCTTC	CAWSRSGGRYNEQFF
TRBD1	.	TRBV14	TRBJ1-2	TGTGCCAGCAGCCAAGCTACAGGACAGGGTTATGGCTACACCTTC	CASSQATGQGYGYTF
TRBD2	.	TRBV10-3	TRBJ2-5	TGTGCCATGGGACGGGGGGGGCAAGAGACCCAGTACTTC	CAMGRGGQETQYF
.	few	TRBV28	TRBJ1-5	TGTGCCAGCAGTTCGGCCCGGGCCGGGGGGGACCCGCCCCAGCATTTT	CASSSARAGGDPPQHF
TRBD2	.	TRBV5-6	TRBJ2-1	TGTGCCAGCAGCCCCGCTAGCGGGAAGACCTACAATGAGCAGTTCTTC	CASSPASGKTYNEQFF
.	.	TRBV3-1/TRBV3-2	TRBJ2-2	TGTGCCAGCAGCCGGACAGCGACTGTTTCGAACACCGGGGAGCTGTTTTTT	CASSRTATVSNTGELFF
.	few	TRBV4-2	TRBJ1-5	TGTGCCAGGAGCCCCCCCGGGGTTTGTGACGGAACAGTTTATAGCAATCAGCCCCAGCATTTT	CARSPPGVCDGTVYSNQPQHF
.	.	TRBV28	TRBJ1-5	TGTGCCAGCAGTGCCCCATTTCCAGGGCCCCAGCATTTT	CASSAPFPGPQHF
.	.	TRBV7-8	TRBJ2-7	TGTGCCAGCACCCTGAGACAGGGAGGAAACGAGCAGTACTTC	CASTLRQGGNEQYF
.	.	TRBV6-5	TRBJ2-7	TGTGCCAGCAGTTACGGTCCCGGGTCCGTCGAGCAGTACTTC	CASSYGPGSVEQYF
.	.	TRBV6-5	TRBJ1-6	TGTGCCAGCAGTTACACGCAGGGCGTACGATCACCCCTCCACTTT	CASSYTQGVRSPLHF
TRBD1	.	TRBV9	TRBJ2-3	TGTGCCAGCCAGAGGAGACAGGGGGGTCCAGATACGCAGTATTTT	CASQRRQGGPDTQYF
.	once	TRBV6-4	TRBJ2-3	TGTGCCAGCAGGACGGACTGGACTAGCACAGATACGCAGTATTTT	CASRTDWTSTDTQYF
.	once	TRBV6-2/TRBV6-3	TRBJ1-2	TGTGCCAGCAGTTACTCGATCACCGGCTATGGCTACACCTTC	CASSYSITGYGYTF
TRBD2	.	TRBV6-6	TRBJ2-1	TGTGCCAGCAGTTACGTAGGCGGGGGGGCCTACAATGAGCAGTTCTTC	CASSYVGGGAYNEQFF
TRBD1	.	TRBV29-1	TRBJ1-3	TGCAGCGCCGAGACACAGGGGGCGAAGGAAAACACCATATATTTT	CSAETQGAKENTIYF
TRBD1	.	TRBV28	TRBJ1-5	TGTGCCAGCAGTGTAGGGGGCGCGAATCAGCCCCAGCATTTT	CASSVGGANQPQHF
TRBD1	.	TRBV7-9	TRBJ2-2	TGTGCCAGCAGCCCCGGACAGGGCCTCTCCGGGGAGCTGTTTTTT	CASSPGQGLSGELFF
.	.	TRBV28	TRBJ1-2	TGTGCCAGCAGTTTTGCAGGGCTGATAAACTATGGCTACACCTTC	CASSFAGLINYGYTF